Each of the 26 T cell receptor beta chains below was sequenced from the same sample in a study of blood T cell repertoires in COVID-19. Sequencing was performed with immunoSEQ multiplex PCR; in TCRdb, only in-frame clones are kept and a portion is missing. The sample contains tens of thousands of clones, around 80% of which appear only once. Sample: peripheral blood. These receptor sequences come from a human donor in a cohort sampled during active COVID-19.

This clone came up once. The V call is TRBV19, the J call TRBJ1-4; 8 nucleotides match TRBD1. The germline gives CDR1 LNHDA, CDR2 SQIVND (reference sequence). Trimming took 6 bases from V and 0 from J; bases not matched to a gene: 6. The CDR3 is 16 residues long. The CDR3 DNA reads as TGTGCCAGTAGCCGGACAGGGACTGCAACTAATGAAAAACTGTTTTTT. As protein: CASSRTGTATNEKLFF.

This sequence joins TRBV5-1 and TRBJ2-5; TRBD2 agrees at 9 bases. The CDR3 consists of 15 residues. V was pared by 7 bases and J by 1 base, with 8 bases of the junction left unmatched. Germline V gene data show CDR1 as SGHRS and CDR2 as YFSETQ. CDR3 bases: TGCGCCAGCGACCCTGGCGGGGGGGCCCAAGAGACCCAGTACTTC. Its protein is CASDPGGGAQETQYF.

J is TRBJ2-3 and V is TRBV12-3 or TRBV12-4, with D perhaps TRBD1 (5 bases). The CDR3 loop spans 13 amino acids. V was pared by 7 bases and J by 2 bases, with 10 bases between. The CDR3 bases are TGTGCCAGCATGTTAGGGGCCACAGATACGCAGTATTTT. It codes for CASMLGATDTQYF.

This chain joins TRBV5-4 and TRBJ1-2, with TRBD1 as a possible D gene (6 bases). Trimming took 0 bases from V and 5 from J, leaving 17 bases between them. The CDR3 covers 16 residues. CDR1 SGHNT and CDR2 YYREEE come from the germline V gene (reference sequence). CDR3 loop: CASSLGYGAGEYGYTF. In nucleotides, the CDR3 is TGTGCCAGCAGCTTGGGTTATGGGGCAGGGGAATATGGCTACACCTTC.

This sequence joins TRBV27 and TRBJ1-2; D is undetermined. The germline CDR1 and CDR2 sequences are MNHEY and SMNVEV (reference sequence). This CDR3 contains 14 residues. Deletions cut 6 bases from V and 3 bases from J, with 14 bases between. CDR3 amino acids: CASSDDPGDYGYTF. Written as DNA, the CDR3 is TGTGCCAGCAGCGACGACCCCGGAGACTATGGCTACACCTTC.

The chain combines TRBV28 with TRBJ2-5, with TRBD2 matching 9 bases. The CDR3 length is 16 residues. Germline loops: CDR1 MDHEN, CDR2 SYDVKM. V lost 4 bases, J lost 3 bases, and 9 bases stayed unmatched. The chain's CDR3 is CASSSPAGGKKETQYF. The DNA of the CDR3 is TGTGCCAGCAGTTCCCCCGCGGGGGGGAAAAAAGAGACCCAGTACTTC. Supplemented by reference TRBV28 and TRBJ2-5, the full variable domain reads DVKVTQSSRYLVKRTGEKVFLECVQDMDHENMFWYRQDPGLGLRLIYFSYDVKMKEKGDIPEGYSVSREKKERFSLILESASTNQTSMYLCASSSPAGGKKETQYFGPGTRLLVL.

V and J are TRBV10-2 and TRBJ2-5, with D unclear. Germline-derived CDR1 and CDR2 are WSHSY and SAAADI. The CDR3 covers 12 residues. The V gene lost 8 bases and the J gene lost 3 bases, with 10 bases spanning the gap. The chain's CDR3 is CASASRKETQYF. For the CDR3, the DNA is TGCGCCAGCGCGTCCCGAAAAGAGACCCAGTACTTC.

By share, this clone ranks as medium-sized (0.01 to 0.1%). V and J are TRBV7-3 and TRBJ2-1, with D possibly matching TRBD2 (5 bases). Trimming left V 3 bases short and J 8 bases short, with 17 bases between. This CDR3 is built from 15 residues. The germline V gene encodes CDR1 SGHTA and CDR2 FQGTGA. This CDR3 is CASSLTPLGGHEQFF. CDR3 coding DNA: TGTGCCAGCAGCTTGACACCGCTAGGCGGGCATGAGCAGTTCTTC. The full variable domain, in which reference TRBV7-3 and TRBJ2-1 provide the parts outside the CDR3, is GAGVSQTPSNKVTEKGKYVELRCDPISGHTALYWYRQSLGQGPEFLIYFQGTGAADDSGLPNDRFFAVRPEGSVSTLKIQRTERGDSAVYLCASSLTPLGGHEQFFGPGTRLTVL.

The CDR3 reads CASSLGGTSGQETQYF. The CDR3 DNA is TGCGCCAGCAGCTTGGGGGGGACTAGCGGGCAAGAGACCCAGTACTTC. The V call is TRBV5-1, the J call TRBJ2-5, with 12 bases lining up with TRBD2. The CDR3 contains 16 residues. Germline assignment: CDR1 SGHRS and CDR2 YFSETQ. The V gene end was trimmed by 0 bases and the J gene end by 2 bases; junction bases not matched to a gene: 2.

V gene TRBV6-5 combines with J gene TRBJ2-5; D perhaps matches TRBD1 (6 bases). Germline assignment: CDR1 MNHEY and CDR2 SVGAGI. V was pared by 3 bases and J by 7 bases, with 21 bases between. This CDR3 has 16 amino acids. The CDR3 is CASSYRRTAPLGTQYF. The DNA of the CDR3 is TGTGCCAGCAGTTATAGGCGGACAGCCCCTTTGGGGACCCAGTACTTC.

This rearrangement joins TRBV12-3 or TRBV12-4 to TRBJ2-1, with 7 bases that match TRBD2. The CDR3 loop spans 12 amino acids. Trimming at V came to 5 bases and at J to 10 bases, leaving 5 bases not matched to a gene. The CDR3: CASSPRRGEQFF. The CDR3 coding sequence is TGTGCCAGCAGTCCTCGGCGGGGGGAGCAGTTCTTC.

The rearrangement joins TRBV14 to TRBJ2-5; 8 bases are shared with TRBD1. There are 14 residues in the CDR3. Germline CDR1 reads SGHDN; CDR2 reads FVKESK. Trimming cost V 4 bases and J 2 bases; bases outside gene matches: 3. The CDR3: CASSRNRGQETQYF. The CDR3 DNA is TGTGCCAGCAGCCGAAACAGGGGGCAAGAGACCCAGTACTTC.

The rearrangement links TRBV7-9 to TRBJ1-6, with TRBD1 matching over 10 bases. Germline values: CDR1 SEHNR, CDR2 FQNEAQ (reference sequence). The CDR3 has 16 amino acids. J lost 8 bases, V lost 6 bases, and 10 bases had no gene match. CDR3 nucleotide sequence: TGTGCCAGCAGTATTCGGGGACAGGGGTTCGATTCACCCCTCCACTTT. Its protein is CASSIRGQGFDSPLHF.

The rearrangement joins TRBV7-9 to TRBJ1-6, with 9 positions matching TRBD1. The CDR3 is made up of 15 amino acids. Germline V gene lookup returns CDR1 SEHNR and CDR2 FQNEAQ (reference sequence). The ends lost 6 bases at V and 7 bases at J; junction bases unmatched: 7. The CDR3 bases are TGTGCCAGCAGTTACGCCGGGACAGGGAATTCACCCCTCCACTTT. Encoded protein: CASSYAGTGNSPLHF.

The chain has TRBV11-2 and TRBJ2-2; D perhaps matches TRBD1 (6 bases). V was shortened by 5 bases and J by 6 bases, with 19 bases between the two germline ends. The CDR3 sequence is 16 residues long. The germline CDR1 and CDR2 sequences are SGHAT and FQNNGV. The CDR3 DNA follows: TGTGCCAGCAGCCCGCTTAGAGGGGGATCGGCCGGGGAGCTGTTTTTT. Its translation: CASSPLRGGSAGELFF. The whole variable domain, remainder taken from reference TRBV11-2 and TRBJ2-2, is EAGVAQSPRYKIIEKRQSVAFWCNPISGHATLYWYQQILGQGPKLLIQFQNNGVVDDSQLPKDRFSAERLKGVDSTLKIQPAKLEDSAVYLCASSPLRGGSAGELFFGEGSRLTVL.

CDR3 amino acids: CASSRQGGLSVTEAFF. The CDR3 bases are TGTGCCAGTAGTAGACAGGGAGGATTGTCGGTCACTGAAGCTTTCTTT. This sequence joins TRBV19 and TRBJ1-1; 7 bases are shared with TRBD1. Germline assignment: CDR1 LNHDA and CDR2 SQIVND (reference sequence). The CDR3 sequence is 16 residues long. V gave up 4 bases and J gave up 4 bases; unmatched junction bases: 12.

The CDR3 protein is CASSPPLAGGRNEQFF. CDR3 DNA: TGTGCCAGCTCACCACCGCTAGCGGGGGGGCGTAATGAGCAGTTCTTC. The chain is built from TRBV18 and TRBJ2-1, with TRBD2 matching over 12 bases. Germline assignment: CDR1 KGHSH and CDR2 LQKENI. This CDR3 is built from 16 residues. With 0 bases clipped from V and 7 bases from J, the junction kept 4 bases outside the gene matches.

The chain recombines TRBV28 with TRBJ1-2, with D tentatively TRBD1 (6 bases). Germline V gene sequence: CDR1 MDHEN, CDR2 SYDVKM. Trimming removed 4 bases from V and 1 base from J, with 19 bases in between. This CDR3 region has 17 residues. CDR3 protein: CASSSGQPIDYNYGYTF. In DNA, the CDR3 is TGTGCCAGCAGTTCCGGACAGCCCATCGACTATAACTATGGCTACACCTTC.

This clone was seen only a few times. The V gene is TRBV7-8, the J gene TRBJ2-2, with TRBD2 matching over 7 bases. Trimming at V came to 3 bases and at J to 5 bases, leaving 3 bases not matched to a gene. This CDR3 has 14 amino acids. Germline V gene lookup returns CDR1 SGHVS and CDR2 FQNEAQ. The CDR3 bases are TGTGCCAGCAGCTTCCGAGCGGGGACCGGGGAGCTGTTTTTT. Translated: CASSFRAGTGELFF.

With regard to this clone: Other DNA sequences in the sample encode the same CDR3. The gene calls are TRBV5-1 and TRBJ2-7, with TRBD1 as a possible D gene (6 bases). Per the germline V gene, CDR1 is SGHRS and CDR2 is YFSETQ. This CDR3 has 13 amino acids. Trimming stripped 0 bases from V and 7 bases from J, with 11 bases between. The CDR3 DNA is TGCGCCAGCAGCTTGGACAGGGTAGGGGAGCAGTACTTC. This translates into CASSLDRVGEQYF.

The CDR3 loop is CRDTPDRPQYF. Written as DNA, the CDR3 is TGCAGGGACACGCCGGACAGACCGCAGTATTTT. The rearrangement uses TRBV29-1 and TRBJ2-3; maybe TRBD1 (6 bases). The CDR3 is made up of 11 amino acids. From germline, CDR1 is SQVTM and CDR2 ANQGSEA.

This sequence joins TRBV6-5 and TRBJ1-1, with 7 bases matching TRBD1. V lost 8 bases to trimming and J lost 1 base; unmatched junction nucleotides: 4. Germline loops: CDR1 MNHEY, CDR2 SVGAGI. The CDR3 has 13 amino acids. CDR3 region: CASYGTENTEAFF. The CDR3 DNA sequence: TGTGCCAGCTACGGGACAGAGAACACTGAAGCTTTCTTT.

The V and J genes are TRBV10-3 and TRBJ2-7, with TRBD1 matching 10 bases. CDR3 length: 15 residues. CDR1 is ENHRY, CDR2 SYGVKD, per germline. The trim removed 3 bases at V and 2 bases at J, leaving 4 bases unmatched. In nucleotides, the CDR3 is TGTGCCATCAGTGAACCCGGGACAGGGGCCTACGAGCAGTACTTC. Its protein product is CAISEPGTGAYEQYF.

The rearrangement joins TRBV5-8 to TRBJ1-2, with D possibly matching TRBD1 (5 bases). Trimming cost V 2 bases and J 5 bases, with 7 bases left between them. This CDR3 has 12 amino acids. Looked up from germline, CDR1 is SGHTS and CDR2 is YDEGEE. The CDR3 loop reads CASSLTGYGYTF. Here the CDR3 DNA reads TGTGCCAGCAGCTTAACAGGATATGGCTACACCTTC.

CDR3 region: CASSQWDRDNTEAFF. The CDR3 DNA sequence: TGTGCCAGCAGCCAATGGGACAGGGATAACACTGAAGCTTTCTTT. This chain links TRBV3-1 (or the pseudogene TRBV3-2) with TRBJ1-1, with 9 positions matching TRBD1. Germline trimming cut 2 bases from V and 2 bases from J; bases unmatched to any gene: 3. The length of the CDR3 is 15 residues. The germline V gene encodes CDR1 LGHDT and CDR2 YNNKEL (reference sequence).

This chain links TRBV27 with TRBJ1-5; TRBD1 agrees at 9 bases. CDR3 length: 16 amino acids. Germline CDR1 reads MNHEY; CDR2 reads SMNVEV (reference sequence). V trimming: 5 bases; J trimming: 7 bases; junction bases outside the gene matches: 12. In DNA form, the CDR3 reads TGTGCCAGCAGTCTCTACCCCGGGACAGGGTCCCAGCCCCAGCATTTT. Its translation is CASSLYPGTGSQPQHF.